This TCR beta chain was retrieved from a study of blood T cell repertoires in COVID-19. Study-level background: The United States, Italy and Spain supplied acute and convalescent COVID-19 samples. PBMCs, B-cell-depleted T cells, or T cells were the source of the cDNA or gDNA that made up the material.

Enrollment of patients from Seattle took place during active infection, with longitudinal follow-up. In the original processing: Amplification of reference gene primers was used by the study to estimate nucleated cell counts. Assay used: immunoSEQ multiplex PCR; TCRdb lists only in-frame clones, some missing. V, J and clone size were drawn from that table, and D and trimming were deduced from the DNA. This table holds fewer than 350,000 clones, roughly 90% found once. The CDR3 runs 16 residues. With V trimmed by 2 bases and J by 1 base, 7 bases remained unmatched. The germline gives CDR1 SGDLS, CDR2 YYNGEE.

Sequencing used peripheral blood. The receptor's source is a woman aged 60 to 75 with COVID-19, enrolled during active disease. The chain is built from TRBV9 and TRBJ2-5, with 8 nucleotides matching TRBD1. The chain's CDR3 is CASSVTGDNLQETQYF. The DNA of the CDR3 is TGTGCCAGCAGCGTGACAGGGGATAACCTCCAAGAGACCCAGTACTTC. The whole variable domain, filled in from reference TRBV9 and TRBJ2-5, reads DSGVTQTPKHLITATGQRVTLRCSPRSGDLSVYWYQQSLDQGLQFLIQYYNGEERAKGNILERFSAQQFPDLHSELNLSSLELGDSALYFCASSVTGDNLQETQYFGPGTRLLVL.